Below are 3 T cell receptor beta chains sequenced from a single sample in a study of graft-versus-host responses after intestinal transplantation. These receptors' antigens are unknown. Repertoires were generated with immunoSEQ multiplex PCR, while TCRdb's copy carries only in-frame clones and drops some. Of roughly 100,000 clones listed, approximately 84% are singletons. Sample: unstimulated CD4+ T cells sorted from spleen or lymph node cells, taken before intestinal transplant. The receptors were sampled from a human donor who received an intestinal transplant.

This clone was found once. CDR3 bases: TGTGCCAGCAGCCGGGACAGGGAGATGGCTTTCTTT. Its translation: CASSRDREMAFF. The V and J genes are TRBV11-2 and TRBJ1-1; 9 positions agree with TRBD1. V gave up 5 bases and J gave up 11 bases; unmatched junction bases: 6. The V gene's germline CDR1 is SGHAT and CDR2 FQNNGV. This CDR3 comprises 12 residues. The full variable domain, with the rest looked up from reference TRBV11-2 and TRBJ1-1, is EAGVAQSPRYKIIEKRQSVAFWCNPISGHATLYWYQQILGQGPKLLIQFQNNGVVDDSQLPKDRFSAERLKGVDSTLKIQPAKLEDSAVYLCASSRDREMAFFGQGTRLTVV.

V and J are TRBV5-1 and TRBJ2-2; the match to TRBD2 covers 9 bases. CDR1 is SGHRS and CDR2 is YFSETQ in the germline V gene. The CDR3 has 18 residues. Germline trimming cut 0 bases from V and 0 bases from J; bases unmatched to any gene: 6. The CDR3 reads CASSLEGLALANTGELFF. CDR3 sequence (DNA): TGCGCCAGCAGCTTGGAGGGACTAGCCCTAGCGAACACCGGGGAGCTGTTTTTT. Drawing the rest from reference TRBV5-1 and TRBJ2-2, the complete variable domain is KAGVTQTPRYLIKTRGQQVTLSCSPISGHRSVSWYQQTPGQGLQFLFEYFSETQRNKGNFPGRFSGRQFSNSRSEMNVSTLELGDSALYLCASSLEGLALANTGELFFGEGSRLTVL.

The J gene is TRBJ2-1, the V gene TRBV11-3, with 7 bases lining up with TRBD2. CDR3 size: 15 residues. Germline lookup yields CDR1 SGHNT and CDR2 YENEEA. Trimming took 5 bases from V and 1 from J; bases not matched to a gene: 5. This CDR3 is CASSKGRGSYNEQFF. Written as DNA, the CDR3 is TGTGCCAGCAGCAAGGGGCGGGGGTCCTACAATGAGCAGTTCTTC. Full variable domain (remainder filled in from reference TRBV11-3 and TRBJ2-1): EAGVVQSPRYKIIEKKQPVAFWCNPISGHNTLYWYLQNLGQGPELLIRYENEEAVDDSQLPKDRFSAERLKGVDSTLKIQPAELGDSAVYLCASSKGRGSYNEQFFGPGTRLTVL.